These 15 T cell receptor beta chains share one sample of origin, sequenced in a study of blood T cell repertoires in COVID-19. Sequenced by immunoSEQ multiplex PCR; TCRdb stores in-frame clones only, minus some. The repertoire holds 97,000 or so clones, with around 73% as singletons. The specimen was peripheral blood. These receptors were collected from a man aged 55 to 70 with active or convalescent COVID-19.

J is TRBJ1-1 and V is TRBV5-1; D not resolved. The V and J ends lost 1 base and 1 base respectively, with 11 bases between them. The germline gives CDR1 SGHRS, CDR2 YFSETQ. This CDR3 comprises 15 residues. The chain's CDR3 is CASSLQAGPNTEAFF. CDR3 coding DNA: TGCGCCAGCAGCTTGCAGGCGGGCCCGAACACTGAAGCTTTCTTT.

The table lists this clone with a count of one. A read error may account for a junction end that differs from germline. The CDR3 DNA follows: TGTGCCAGCTCACCACTACAGGGGGCTAAAGAAAAACTGTTTTTT. Amino acids: CASSPLQGAKEKLFF. V is TRBV18 and J is TRBJ1-4, with 9 nucleotides matching TRBD1. Germline lookup yields CDR1 KGHSH and CDR2 LQKENI. The CDR3 spans 15 residues.

This sequence joins TRBV6-2 or TRBV6-3 and TRBJ1-3; D gene uncertain. The CDR3 runs to 15 residues. Germline-derived CDR1 and CDR2 are MNHEY and SVGEGT. V lost 4 bases to trimming and J lost 0 bases, with 10 bases between them. The CDR3 loop is CASSSSPGSGNTIYF. The CDR3 DNA sequence: TGTGCCAGCAGTTCCTCCCCAGGCTCTGGAAACACCATATATTTT.

The sample holds one count of this clone. The rearrangement links TRBV4-1 to TRBJ2-1; 13 positions match TRBD2. V trimming: 0 bases; J trimming: 11 bases; junction bases outside the gene matches: 10. Per the germline V gene, CDR1 is MGHRA and CDR2 is YSYEKL. CDR3 length equals 17 residues. The CDR3: CASSQDPLTSGRAKQFF. In DNA form, the CDR3 reads TGCGCCAGCAGCCAAGACCCGCTTACTAGCGGGAGGGCTAAGCAGTTCTTC.

V gene TRBV11-3 combines with J gene TRBJ2-2; D gene ambiguous. Per germline, CDR1 SGHNT and CDR2 YENEEA. This CDR3 is 14 amino acids long. V lost 5 bases and J lost 6, with 13 bases in between. The CDR3 spells CASSPGHWSGELFF. The CDR3 bases are TGTGCCAGCAGCCCGGGTCACTGGTCCGGGGAGCTGTTTTTT.

The chain couples TRBV5-5 to TRBJ2-7, with 14 bases fitting TRBD2. The CDR3 runs to 15 residues. Germline CDR1 SGHKS, CDR2 YYEKEE (reference sequence). J gave up 4 bases and V 4 bases, and 4 bases lay outside the gene matches. The CDR3 sequence is CASSTGLAGVYEQYV. The CDR3 nucleotides read TGTGCCAGCAGCACGGGACTAGCGGGAGTATACGAGCAGTACGTC.

The chain recombines TRBV5-6 with TRBJ2-7; TRBD2 agrees at 11 bases. Germline V gene lookup returns CDR1 SGHDT and CDR2 YYEEEE. The ends lost 0 bases at V and 4 bases at J; junction bases unmatched: 6. The CDR3 has 16 residues. DNA for the CDR3: TGTGCCAGCAGCTTGGCAACTAGCGGGAGACCTTACGAGCAGTACGTC. Protein sequence: CASSLATSGRPYEQYV.

V gene TRBV5-1 combines with J gene TRBJ2-5; TRBD1 matches 7 bases. Germline assignment: CDR1 SGHRS and CDR2 YFSETQ. CDR3 size: 15 residues. V shed 2 bases, J shed 3 bases, and the junction held 7 bases outside the gene matches. CDR3: CASSFAPGQKETQYF. The DNA of the CDR3 is TGCGCCAGCAGCTTTGCGCCGGGACAGAAAGAGACCCAGTACTTC.

This clone was seen more than once but under ten times. The chain has TRBV5-1 and TRBJ2-5; 11 nucleotides match TRBD2. The CDR3 is 14 amino acids. The V gene's germline CDR1 is SGHRS and CDR2 YFSETQ. J was trimmed by 6 bases and V by 3 bases; bases with no gene match: 4. CDR3 DNA sequence: TGCGCCAGCAGCTCCACTAGCGGGAGCCAGACCCAGTACTTC. Its translation is CASSSTSGSQTQYF. The variable domain in full, with the rest retrieved from reference TRBV5-1 and TRBJ2-5, is KAGVTQTPRYLIKTRGQQVTLSCSPISGHRSVSWYQQTPGQGLQFLFEYFSETQRNKGNFPGRFSGRQFSNSRSEMNVSTLELGDSALYLCASSSTSGSQTQYFGPGTRLLVL.

The V gene is TRBV27, the J gene TRBJ2-1; no reliable D call. The CDR3 is made up of 13 amino acids. Germline V gene sequence: CDR1 MNHEY, CDR2 SMNVEV (reference sequence). V was trimmed by 3 bases and J by 6 bases, leaving 9 bases between them. The DNA for the CDR3 is TGTGCCAGCAGTTTCGGGTCCAGCAATGAGCAGTTCTTC. Its translation is CASSFGSSNEQFF.

This chain connects TRBV29-1 to TRBJ1-4; 8 nucleotides match TRBD1. CDR1 and CDR2 (germline): SQVTM, ANQGSEA. V lost 6 bases and J lost 8; bases outside the gene matches: 8. The CDR3 has 13 amino acids. The CDR3 protein is CSVHTGGREKLFF. The CDR3 coding sequence is TGCAGCGTGCATACAGGGGGGAGGGAAAAACTGTTTTTT. The complete variable domain, with remaining parts taken from reference TRBV29-1 and TRBJ1-4, reads SAVISQKPSRDICQRGTSLTIQCQVDSQVTMMFWYRQQPGQSLTLIATANQGSEATYESGFVIDKFPISRPNLTFSTLTVSNMSPEDSSIYLCSVHTGGREKLFFGSGTQLSVL.

As to this clone: Germline and junction disagree at one end, which may indicate a read error. The chain couples TRBV28 to TRBJ1-3, with D perhaps TRBD1 (6 bases). This CDR3 has 14 residues. CDR1 is MDHEN, CDR2 SYDVKM, per germline. CDR3 residues: CASSLSRGGHTIYF. CDR3 sequence (DNA): TGTGCCAGCAGTTTATCCAGGGGTGGACACACCATATATTTT.

The rearrangement uses TRBV7-9 and TRBJ2-5, with 12 positions matching TRBD2. Germline V gene data show CDR1 as SEHNR and CDR2 as FQNEAQ (reference sequence). V lost 3 bases to trimming and J lost 5 bases; unmatched junction nucleotides: 4. CDR3 length: 15 residues. In nucleotides, the CDR3 is TGTGCCAGCAGCTTCCTAGCGGGAGGGCCGGAGACCCAGTACTTC. Its translation is CASSFLAGGPETQYF.

The rearrangement links TRBV5-4 to TRBJ1-5; 11 bases fit TRBD1. The V gene end was trimmed by 4 bases and the J gene end by 0 bases; junction bases not matched to a gene: 6. CDR1 and CDR2 (germline): SGHNT, YYREEE (reference sequence). CDR3 length equals 17 residues. The CDR3 loop is CASSEGQGGNSNQPQHF. For the CDR3, the DNA is TGTGCCAGCAGCGAGGGACAGGGGGGGAATAGCAATCAGCCCCAGCATTTT.

In its sample, this clone was seen once. The genes are TRBV11-2 and TRBJ2-5, with D maybe TRBD2 (5 bases). This CDR3 is 14 amino acids long. V was shortened by 7 bases and J by 9 bases, with 21 bases between the two germline ends. CDR1 is SGHAT and CDR2 is FQNNGV in the germline V gene. As DNA, the CDR3 is TGTGCCAGCACCCTTGAACAGTTTAGGAGGCCCCAGTACTTC. Protein sequence: CASTLEQFRRPQYF.